One sample yielded the 6 T cell receptor beta chains listed below, sequenced in a study of T cells expressing NK-cell markers. TCRdb reprocessed the 5' RACE reads, with one entry per CDR3 protein and no DNA. Its listing shows approximately 150,000 distinct CDR3 sequences. Material: blood T cells: a sorted CD56 or NKG2C T cell subset, CD4+ or CD8+ T cells, or bulk PBMC T cells (not recorded which). These receptors were collected from a man aged 18 to 35 in good health.

V usage is TRBV11-2 and J usage is TRBJ2-1; TCRdb gives TRBD2 as the D gene, but with no DNA this cannot be confirmed. This CDR3 comprises 15 residues. Looked up from germline, CDR1 is SGHAT and CDR2 is FQNNGV. CDR3 amino acids: CASSLGLAGGYEQFF.

This chain connects TRBV5-1 to TRBJ2-1; TCRdb indicates TRBD2, and absent DNA this call remains unverified. CDR1 SGHRS and CDR2 YFSETQ come from the germline V gene. This CDR3 comprises 17 residues. CDR3: CASSLRLAGGSYNEQFF.

The gene calls are TRBV27 and TRBJ2-3; TCRdb's D gene call, TRBD1, goes unchecked for lack of DNA. The length of the CDR3 is 15 residues. CDR1 and CDR2 (germline): MNHEY, SMNVEV (reference sequence). The CDR3 here is CASSLLRDSTDTQYF.

This chain links TRBV6-5 with TRBJ2-7. Germline V gene lookup returns CDR1 MNHEY and CDR2 SVGAGI. This CDR3 contains 13 residues. CDR3 protein: CASSYSIRNEQYF.

By frequency, this clonotype registers medium-sized (0.01 to 0.1%). The V and J genes are TRBV12-3 or TRBV12-4 and TRBJ2-7; TCRdb's D call of TRBD2 is untestable without DNA. This CDR3 spans 15 amino acids. The CDR3: CASSGTSGSLREQYF.

The chain couples TRBV6-2 or TRBV6-3 to TRBJ2-1; lacking DNA, the TRBD1 call made by TCRdb goes unchecked. CDR3 length: 11 residues. Germline assignment: CDR1 MNHEY and CDR2 SVGEGT. This chain's CDR3 is CAGSSVPVQFF.